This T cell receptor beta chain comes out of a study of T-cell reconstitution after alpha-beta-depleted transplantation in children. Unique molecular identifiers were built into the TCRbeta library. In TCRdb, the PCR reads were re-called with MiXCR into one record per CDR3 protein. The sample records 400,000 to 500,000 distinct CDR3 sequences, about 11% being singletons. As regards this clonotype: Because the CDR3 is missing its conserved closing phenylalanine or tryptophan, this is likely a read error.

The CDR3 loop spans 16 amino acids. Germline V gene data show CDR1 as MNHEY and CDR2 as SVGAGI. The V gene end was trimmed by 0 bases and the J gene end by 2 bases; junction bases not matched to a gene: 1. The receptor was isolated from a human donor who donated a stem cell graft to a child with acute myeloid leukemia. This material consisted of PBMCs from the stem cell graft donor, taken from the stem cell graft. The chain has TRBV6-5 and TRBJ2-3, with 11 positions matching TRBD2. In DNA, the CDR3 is TGTGCCAGCAGTTACTCGACTAGCGGGGCCACAGATACGCAGTATTAT. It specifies CASSYSTSGATDTQYY.